The subject of this entry is one TCR beta chain. Its antigen is currently not known. No clone much larger than this one lies a single base away; base qualities are absent. This specimen belongs to a study of Ad26.COV2.S vaccination and SARS-CoV-2 variants (dated by TCRdb to the early 2020s). About the investigation overall: Donors in the vaccine arm were drawn from COV1001, a multicentre, randomized, double-blind, placebo-controlled phase I-IIa trial testing Ad26.COV2.S in healthy adults. Investigators remained blinded to trial group allocation during experiments and outcome assessment. A total of 32 samples were included in the TCR-sequenced set, comprising around 19 Ad26.COV2.S vaccine recipients, 5 placebo recipients and 8 SARS-CoV-2 convalescent individuals. Sequencing of the TCRbeta repertoire served to evaluate the specificity and breadth of SARS-CoV-2-reactive T cell receptors following Ad26.COV2.S vaccination. Dosing of Ad26.COV2.S was intramuscular, at either 5x10^10 or 1x10^11 viral particles, delivered as one shot or as two shots spaced 56 days apart. Participants in the trial were split at random into five groups of five each, receiving low-dose or high-dose Ad26.COV2.S once or twice, or else placebo on both occasions. The investigation overall reported the following: Ad26.COV2.S recipients had higher spike-specific TCR breadth than placebo recipients (P = 0.0014). After vaccination, substantial breadth of spike-specific CD8+ and CD4+ T cell responses was reported. The study was not powered to compare responses between vaccine doses or regimens. Non-spike TCR breadth was comparable between vaccine and placebo recipients, consistent with the vaccine containing only spike. The authors noted that total T cell responses may have been underestimated by the TCR breadth and depth analyses.

Taken with the paper, the label for treatment or condition translates to: some 19 received Ad26.COV2.S at low or high dose, single or two shots; 5 received placebo; per-sample allocation not given. For vaccine and placebo recipients, repertoires were sequenced using samples collected on day 63 after the first injection. Cohort 1b enrolled some 25 adults aged 18-55 years at a single site in Boston, USA, between 29 July and 7 August 2020. As a vaccine, Ad26.COV2.S was a replication-incompetent adenovirus type 26 vector that expressed a prefusion-stabilized SARS-CoV-2 spike protein derived from the original Wuhan strain. The immunoSEQ Assay was used to sequence TCRbeta CDR3 regions. After extraction, genomic DNA underwent amplification by bias-controlled multiplex PCR, followed by high-throughput sequencing. As for the original processing: Collapsing and filtering of sequences were performed to quantify the absolute abundance of each unique TCRbeta CDR3 region. Usable DNA was measured by amplifying reference genes present in all nucleated cells, and TCRbeta template counts were normalized to that usable DNA to estimate T cell fraction. Repertoire TCRs were annotated as SARS-CoV-2-specific when V gene, CDR3 amino acid sequence and J gene were exactly matched to a known reactive TCR set. The reference SARS-CoV-2 TCR set was derived from MIRA and filtered for enrichment in COVID-19-positive ImmuneCODE repertoires, a step that removed public or cross-reactive TCRs. Using the MIRA antigens, annotated TCRs were further analysed by specific ORF or by position within an ORF. Breadth was defined as the number of annotated unique rearrangements divided by the total number of unique productive rearrangements, and depth was defined as the summed frequency of the annotated unique rearrangements. Two-sided Wilcoxon rank-sum tests were applied when comparing TCR breadth between groups. Entries here come from immuneACCESS through TCRdb and include only in-frame sequences with V and J called. Some clones fail to appear in such tables; in the studies checked, an unresolved V gene covers under half of the shortfall, and the cause of the remainder is unknown. V and J calls and clone size follow that table, whereas D and trimming were derived from the DNA. The sample table shows around 250,000 clones, and about 89% are seen once. About 3.1% of the sample lies in the top ten.

Inclusive of the bounding cysteine and phenylalanine, the CDR3 is 14 residues long. Only CDR3 DNA remains: 42 bases, in frame from the first base. The germline ends are 9 bases apart after V is trimmed by 0 bases and J by 4 bases. CDR1 MGHRA and CDR2 YSYEKL were looked up in the germline V gene. The source of this sequence is a person aged 18-65 years who received the Ad26.COV2.S COVID-19 vaccine or a placebo. The rearranged segments are TRBV4-1 and TRBJ1-2; the D gene is unclear. The sample consisted of peripheral blood, taken in a trial of Ad26.COV2.S vaccine versus placebo. CDR3 reads: CASSQEEDAYGYTF. The DNA sequence follows: TGCGCCAGCAGCCAAGAAGAGGACGCCTATGGCTACACCTTC.